A single sample is the source of the 19 T cell receptor beta chains below, sequenced in a study of blood T cell repertoires in COVID-19 (dated by TCRdb to the early 2020s). Library preparation used the immunoSEQ multiplex PCR assay. Held by TCRdb, this immuneACCESS table contains in-frame sequences only and omits some clones. Under half of the omission traces to an unresolved V gene where checked; the cause of the rest is unknown. For this sample the table gives around 290,000 clones, of which 88% were detected only once. Of the sample, about 1% falls within the top ten clones. The sequencing input was PBMCs or T cells enriched from blood (not recorded which). The receptors were gathered from a woman aged 25 to 39 who had recovered from COVID-19.

This chain uses TRBV5-3 with TRBJ2-1; D is unresolved. TRBV5-3 is an open reading frame whose function is uncertain. With 2 bases removed from V and 12 bases from J, the gap between germline ends came to 15 bases. CDR3 length: 13 amino acids. CDR3 sequence: CARSFRSPSGQFF. The DNA for the CDR3 is TGTGCCAGAAGCTTCCGGTCGCCCTCAGGGCAGTTCTTC.

The chain employs TRBV19 and TRBJ2-1; 8 positions match TRBD2. J lost 9 bases, V lost 7 bases, and 14 bases had no gene match. Germline V gene data show CDR1 as LNHDA and CDR2 as SQIVND (reference sequence). The CDR3 spans 15 residues. Here the CDR3 DNA reads TGTGCCAGTAAGGTTTTTTTGCGGGAGGTCGGTGAGCAGTTCTTC. Protein: CASKVFLREVGEQFF.

The V and J genes are TRBV18 and TRBJ1-5, with 8 bases identical to TRBD1. Germline V gives CDR1 KGHSH, CDR2 LQKENI. This CDR3 comprises 17 residues. V lost 4 bases, J lost 3 bases, and 11 bases stayed unmatched. CDR3 loop: CASSLSGTGEHNQPQHF. The CDR3 DNA is TGTGCCAGCTCACTTTCCGGGACAGGTGAACACAATCAGCCCCAGCATTTT.

This chain joins TRBV10-3 and TRBJ2-7, with D maybe TRBD1 (5 bases). V lost 8 bases to trimming and J lost 5 bases, with 19 bases between them. Germline CDR1 is ENHRY and CDR2 is SYGVKD. The length of the CDR3 is 14 residues. Written as DNA, the CDR3 is TGTGCCATCTCCCCCCAGGGTATGATAGACGAGCAGTACTTC. Its translation: CAISPQGMIDEQYF.

The J gene is TRBJ2-7, the V gene TRBV30, with D tentatively TRBD2 (6 bases). The CDR3 consists of 11 residues. Trimming left V 5 bases short and J 4 bases short, with 9 bases between. Looked up from germline, CDR1 is GTSNPN and CDR2 is SVGIG (reference sequence). Here the CDR3 DNA reads TGTGCCTGGTCGGGGGTTTACGAGCAGTACTTC. This gives the protein CAWSGVYEQYF.

V is TRBV2 and J is TRBJ2-3, with TRBD2 identical over 7 bases. The junction had 12 bases not matched to a gene; V was cut back by 5 bases and J by 4 bases. The CDR3 has 16 residues. From germline, CDR1 is SNHLY and CDR2 FYNNEI. Written as DNA, the CDR3 is TGTGCCAGCAGTTACGGGGGGACCCACGACTCAGATACGCAGTATTTT. Translating gives CASSYGGTHDSDTQYF.

V and J are TRBV29-1 and TRBJ2-1, with 7 nucleotides matching TRBD1. This CDR3 has 14 amino acids. CDR1 is SQVTM and CDR2 is ANQGSEA in the germline V gene. V trimming: 4 bases; J trimming: 4 bases; junction bases outside the gene matches: 7. CDR3 protein: CSVGASRGYNEQFF. The CDR3 DNA reads TGCAGCGTTGGAGCTAGCAGGGGGTACAATGAGCAGTTCTTC.

The J gene is TRBJ2-7, the V gene TRBV20-1; 7 positions match TRBD1. Per germline, CDR1 DFQATT and CDR2 SNEGSKA (reference sequence). V shed 5 bases and J 4 bases; nucleotides not matched to a gene: 2. This CDR3 contains 11 residues. DNA for the CDR3: TGCAGTGCTCAACAGGGGTACGAGCAGTACTTC. It specifies CSAQQGYEQYF.

The chain uses TRBV3-1 (or the pseudogene TRBV3-2) and TRBJ2-3; 10 bases line up with TRBD2. Germline CDR1 LGHDT, CDR2 YNNKEL (reference sequence). With 3 bases clipped from V and 5 bases from J, the junction kept 17 bases outside the gene matches. This CDR3 region has 19 residues. CDR3 protein: CASSQSPQRFGLAEDTQYF. In nucleotides, the CDR3 is TGTGCCAGCAGCCAGTCCCCCCAGAGATTCGGACTAGCGGAAGATACGCAGTATTTT.

The rearrangement joins TRBV27 to TRBJ1-6; D not resolved. Germline V lookup: CDR1 MNHEY, CDR2 SMNVEV (reference sequence). The V end was cut by 3 bases, the J end by 8 bases, with 8 bases between. The CDR3 loop spans 13 amino acids. The CDR3 bases are TGTGCCAGCAGTTTCGGGGAACATTCACCCCTCCACTTT. This gives the protein CASSFGEHSPLHF.

The chain is built from TRBV28 and TRBJ2-1; 9 bases fit TRBD1. Germline assignment: CDR1 MDHEN and CDR2 SYDVKM. CDR3 length: 14 residues. V shed 2 bases and J 6 bases; nucleotides not matched to a gene: 2. CDR3 loop: CASSLVTGGNEQFF. DNA of the CDR3: TGTGCCAGCAGTTTAGTGACAGGGGGCAATGAGCAGTTCTTC.

The chain has TRBV28 and TRBJ2-2; 9 positions agree with TRBD1. J lost 6 bases, V lost 4 bases, and 6 bases had no gene match. This CDR3 comprises 15 residues. Germline CDR1 MDHEN, CDR2 SYDVKM. The CDR3: CASSSRDRVSGELFF. In nucleotides, the CDR3 is TGTGCCAGCAGTTCCCGGGACAGGGTTTCCGGGGAGCTGTTTTTT.

The chain is built from TRBV16 and TRBJ2-3; 9 bases match TRBD2. Germline-derived CDR1 and CDR2 are KGHSY and FQNENV. The CDR3 extends over 15 amino acids. Trimming at V came to 4 bases and at J to 4 bases, leaving 6 bases not matched to a gene. CDR3: CASSRGRGGADTQYF. The CDR3 DNA sequence: TGTGCCAGCAGCCGCGGGAGGGGAGGGGCAGATACGCAGTATTTT.

The chain combines TRBV7-3 with TRBJ2-4; 10 bases match TRBD2. Trimming at V came to 5 bases and at J to 7 bases, leaving 8 bases not matched to a gene. Germline V gene lookup returns CDR1 SGHTA and CDR2 FQGTGA. There are 15 residues in the CDR3. CDR3: CASSVEGLAPNIQYF. CDR3 sequence (DNA): TGTGCCAGCAGCGTAGAGGGACTAGCGCCGAACATTCAGTACTTC.

This chain joins TRBV9 and TRBJ2-1; 8 positions match TRBD2. Looked up from germline, CDR1 is SGDLS and CDR2 is YYNGEE. CDR3 length equals 16 residues. Trimming cost V 4 bases and J 5 bases; bases outside gene matches: 11. The CDR3 region is CASSPVISGGHNEQFF. CDR3 nucleotides: TGTGCCAGCAGCCCAGTCATAAGCGGGGGCCACAATGAGCAGTTCTTC.

The chain uses TRBV5-4 and TRBJ1-5, with D unresolved. Per germline, CDR1 SGHNT and CDR2 YYREEE (reference sequence). The CDR3 length is 14 residues. The V end was cut by 7 bases, the J end by 2 bases, with 13 bases between. The CDR3 DNA sequence: TGTGCCAGCCCGAGGGTCGATCGCAATCAGCCCCAGCATTTT. Amino acids: CASPRVDRNQPQHF.

The CDR3 DNA follows: TGTGCCAGCTCACCATCACTAGCGGGAGAGACCCAGTACTTC. Translated: CASSPSLAGETQYF. This chain joins TRBV18 and TRBJ2-5; 9 nucleotides align to TRBD2. The CDR3 totals 14 residues. Trimming at V came to 2 bases and at J to 4 bases, leaving 2 bases not matched to a gene. Germline V gene sequence: CDR1 KGHSH, CDR2 LQKENI.

The chain combines TRBV7-2 with TRBJ2-1; unclear D gene. The CDR3 has 12 residues. Germline V gene sequence: CDR1 SGHTA, CDR2 FQGNSA. The V end was cut by 1 base, the J end by 9 bases, with 7 bases between. The CDR3 sequence is CASSLVSGEQFF. The CDR3 nucleotides read TGTGCCAGCAGCTTAGTCTCCGGTGAGCAGTTCTTC.

As DNA, the CDR3 is TGTGCCAGCAGCTTAGCTGGCACGGGGGACACTGAAGCTTTCTTT. It encodes CASSLAGTGDTEAFF. The gene calls are TRBV7-9 and TRBJ1-1; tentatively, D is TRBD1 (5 bases). This CDR3 spans 15 amino acids. Germline V CDR1 and CDR2: SEHNR, FQNEAQ (reference sequence). The V end was cut by 0 bases, the J end by 3 bases, with 11 bases between.